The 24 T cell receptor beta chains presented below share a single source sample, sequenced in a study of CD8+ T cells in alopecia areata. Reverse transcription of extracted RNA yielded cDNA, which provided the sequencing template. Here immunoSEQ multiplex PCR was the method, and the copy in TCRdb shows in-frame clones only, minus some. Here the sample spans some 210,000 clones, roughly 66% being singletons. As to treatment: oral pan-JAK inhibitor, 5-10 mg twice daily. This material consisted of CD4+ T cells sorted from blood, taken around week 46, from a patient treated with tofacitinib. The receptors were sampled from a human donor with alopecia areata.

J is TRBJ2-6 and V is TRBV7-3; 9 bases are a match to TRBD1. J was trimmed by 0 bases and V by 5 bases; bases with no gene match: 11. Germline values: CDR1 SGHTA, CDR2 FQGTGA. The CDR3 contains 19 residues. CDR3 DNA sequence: TGTGCCAGCAGCATGGCCGCGGGACAGGGCCCCTCTGGGGCCAACGTCCTGACTTTC. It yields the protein CASSMAAGQGPSGANVLTF.

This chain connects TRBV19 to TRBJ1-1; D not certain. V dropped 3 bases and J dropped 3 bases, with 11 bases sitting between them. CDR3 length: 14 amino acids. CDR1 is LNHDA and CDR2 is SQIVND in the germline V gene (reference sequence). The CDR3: CASSIGSVDTEAFF. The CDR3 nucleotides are TGTGCCAGTAGTATCGGGTCCGTGGACACTGAAGCTTTCTTT.

CDR3 in amino acids: CASKSGETQYF. As DNA, the CDR3 is TGTGCCAGCAAGTCGGGAGAGACCCAGTACTTC. The chain has TRBV2 and TRBJ2-5; D gene uncertain. With 7 bases removed from V and 4 bases from J, the gap between germline ends came to 7 bases. CDR3 length: 11 amino acids. Per germline, CDR1 SNHLY and CDR2 FYNNEI.

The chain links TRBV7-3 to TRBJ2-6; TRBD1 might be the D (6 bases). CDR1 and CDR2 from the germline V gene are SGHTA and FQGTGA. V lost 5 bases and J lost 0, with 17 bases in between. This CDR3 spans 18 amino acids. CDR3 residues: CASSPRVTGDSGANVLTF. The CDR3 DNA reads TGTGCCAGCAGCCCAAGGGTGACAGGAGACTCTGGGGCCAACGTCCTGACTTTC.

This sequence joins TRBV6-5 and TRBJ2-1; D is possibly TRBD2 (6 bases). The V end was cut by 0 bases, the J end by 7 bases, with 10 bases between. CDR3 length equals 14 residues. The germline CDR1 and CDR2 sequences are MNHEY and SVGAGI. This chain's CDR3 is CASSYSGTRNEQFF. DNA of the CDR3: TGTGCCAGCAGTTACTCAGGGACTCGGAATGAGCAGTTCTTC.

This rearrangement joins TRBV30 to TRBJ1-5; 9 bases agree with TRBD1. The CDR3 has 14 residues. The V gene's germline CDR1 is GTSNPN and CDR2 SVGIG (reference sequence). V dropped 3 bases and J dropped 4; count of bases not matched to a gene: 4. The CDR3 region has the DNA TGTGCCTGGAGCGCGGGACAGGGTAATCAGCCCCAGCATTTT. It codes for CAWSAGQGNQPQHF.

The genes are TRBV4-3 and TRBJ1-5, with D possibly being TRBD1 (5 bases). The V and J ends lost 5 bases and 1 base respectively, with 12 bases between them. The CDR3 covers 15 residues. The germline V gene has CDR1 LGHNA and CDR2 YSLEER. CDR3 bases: TGCGCCAGCAGCTACTACCGGGACAGCAATCAGCCCCAGCATTTT. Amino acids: CASSYYRDSNQPQHF.

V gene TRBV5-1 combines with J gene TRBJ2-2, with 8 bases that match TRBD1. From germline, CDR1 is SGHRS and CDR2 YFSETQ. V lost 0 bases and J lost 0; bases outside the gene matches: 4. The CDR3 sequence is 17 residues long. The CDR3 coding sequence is TGCGCCAGCAGCTTGGTCCAGGGGGCGGCGAACACCGGGGAGCTGTTTTTT. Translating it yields CASSLVQGAANTGELFF.

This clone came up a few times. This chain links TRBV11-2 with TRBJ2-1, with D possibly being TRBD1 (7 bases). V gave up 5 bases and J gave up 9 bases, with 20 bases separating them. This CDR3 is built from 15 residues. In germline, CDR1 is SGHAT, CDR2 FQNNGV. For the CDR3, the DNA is TGTGCCAGCAGCCCCGCGGGACAGAAGCAAGGTGAGCAGTTCTTC. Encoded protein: CASSPAGQKQGEQFF.

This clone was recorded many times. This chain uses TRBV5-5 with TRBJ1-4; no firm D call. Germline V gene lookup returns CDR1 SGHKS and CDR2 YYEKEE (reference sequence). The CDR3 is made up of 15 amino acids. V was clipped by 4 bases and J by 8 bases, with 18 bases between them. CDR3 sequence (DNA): TGTGCCAGCAGCGAGCCAGGCCGGGAGAAAGAAAAACTGTTTTTT. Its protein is CASSEPGREKEKLFF. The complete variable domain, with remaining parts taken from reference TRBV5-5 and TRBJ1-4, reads DAGVTQSPTHLIKTRGQQVTLRCSPISGHKSVSWYQQVLGQGPQFIFQYYEKEERGRGNFPDRFSARQFPNYSSELNVNALLLGDSALYLCASSEPGREKEKLFFGSGTQLSVL.

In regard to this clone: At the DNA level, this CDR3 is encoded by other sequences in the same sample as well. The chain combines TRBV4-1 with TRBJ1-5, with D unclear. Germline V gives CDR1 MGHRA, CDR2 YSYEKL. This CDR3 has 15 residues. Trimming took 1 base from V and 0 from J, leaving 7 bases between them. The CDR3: CASSQAQVSNQPQHF. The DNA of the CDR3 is TGCGCCAGCAGCCAAGCGCAGGTTAGCAATCAGCCCCAGCATTTT.

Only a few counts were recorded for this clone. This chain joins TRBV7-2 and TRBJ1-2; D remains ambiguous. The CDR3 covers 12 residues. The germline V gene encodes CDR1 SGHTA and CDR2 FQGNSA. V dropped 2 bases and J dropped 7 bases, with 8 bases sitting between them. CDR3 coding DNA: TGTGCCAGCAGCTTAAGACAAACTGGCTACACCTTC. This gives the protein CASSLRQTGYTF.

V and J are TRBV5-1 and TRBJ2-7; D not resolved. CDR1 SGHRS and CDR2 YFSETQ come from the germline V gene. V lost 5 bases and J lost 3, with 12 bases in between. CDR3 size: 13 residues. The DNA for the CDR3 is TGCGCCAGCAGTTCCGCATCAAACTACGAGCAGTACTTC. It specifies CASSSASNYEQYF.

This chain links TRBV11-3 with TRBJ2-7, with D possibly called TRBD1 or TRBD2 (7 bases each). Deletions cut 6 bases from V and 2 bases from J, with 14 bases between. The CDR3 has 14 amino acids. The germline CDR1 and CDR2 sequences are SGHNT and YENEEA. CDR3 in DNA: TGTGCCAGCAGTGAGACAGGGACTACCTACGAGCAGTACTTC. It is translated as CASSETGTTYEQYF.

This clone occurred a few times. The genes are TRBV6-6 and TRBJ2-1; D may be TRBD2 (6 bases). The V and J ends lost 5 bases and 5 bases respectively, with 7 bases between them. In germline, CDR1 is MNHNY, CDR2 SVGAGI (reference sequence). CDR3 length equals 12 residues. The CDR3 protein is CASSRGNNEQFF. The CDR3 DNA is TGTGCCAGCAGTCGCGGGAACAATGAGCAGTTCTTC.

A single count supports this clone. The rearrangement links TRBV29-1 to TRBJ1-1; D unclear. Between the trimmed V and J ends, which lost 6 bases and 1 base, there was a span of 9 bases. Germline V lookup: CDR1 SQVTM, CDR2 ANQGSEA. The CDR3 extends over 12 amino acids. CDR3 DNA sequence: TGCAGCGTATACACAGCGAACACTGAAGCTTTCTTT. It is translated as CSVYTANTEAFF. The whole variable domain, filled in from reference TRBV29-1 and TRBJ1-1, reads SAVISQKPSRDICQRGTSLTIQCQVDSQVTMMFWYRQQPGQSLTLIATANQGSEATYESGFVIDKFPISRPNLTFSTLTVSNMSPEDSSIYLCSVYTANTEAFFGQGTRLTVV.

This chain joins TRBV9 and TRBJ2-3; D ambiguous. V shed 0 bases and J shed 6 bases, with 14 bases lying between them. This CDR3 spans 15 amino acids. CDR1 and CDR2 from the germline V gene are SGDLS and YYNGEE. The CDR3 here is CASSVGPLPRDTQYF. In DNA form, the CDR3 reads TGTGCCAGCAGCGTAGGCCCCCTCCCGCGGGATACGCAGTATTTT.

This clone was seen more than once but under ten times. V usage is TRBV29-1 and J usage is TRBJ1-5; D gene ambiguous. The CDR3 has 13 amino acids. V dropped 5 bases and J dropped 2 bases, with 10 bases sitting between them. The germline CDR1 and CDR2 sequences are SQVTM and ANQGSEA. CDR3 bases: TGCAGCGTTTCGGTTGAGGGCAATCAGCCCCAGCATTTT. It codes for CSVSVEGNQPQHF.

DNA of the CDR3: TGTGCCAGCAGCTGGGGTATCGGGAGCTCCTACAATGAGCAGTTCTTC. Its protein is CASSWGIGSSYNEQFF. This chain joins TRBV7-9 and TRBJ2-1, with a possible D match to TRBD2 (6 bases). The germline gives CDR1 SEHNR, CDR2 FQNEAQ (reference sequence). V dropped 4 bases and J dropped 0 bases, with 13 bases sitting between them. The CDR3 extends over 16 amino acids.

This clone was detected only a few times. CDR3 bases: TGTGCCTGGAACAGGGCCTATGGCTACACCTTC. It is translated as CAWNRAYGYTF. The chain joins TRBV30 to TRBJ1-2; possible D gene TRBD1, 6 bases. Germline lookup yields CDR1 GTSNPN and CDR2 SVGIG (reference sequence). The CDR3 loop spans 11 amino acids. V lost 4 bases to trimming and J lost 4 bases, with 7 bases between them.

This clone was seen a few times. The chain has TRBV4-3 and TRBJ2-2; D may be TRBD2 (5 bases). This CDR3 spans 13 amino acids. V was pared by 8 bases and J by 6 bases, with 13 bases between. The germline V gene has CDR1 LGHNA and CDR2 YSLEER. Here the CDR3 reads CASGGLASGELFF. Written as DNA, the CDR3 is TGCGCCAGCGGCGGACTTGCCTCCGGGGAGCTGTTTTTT.

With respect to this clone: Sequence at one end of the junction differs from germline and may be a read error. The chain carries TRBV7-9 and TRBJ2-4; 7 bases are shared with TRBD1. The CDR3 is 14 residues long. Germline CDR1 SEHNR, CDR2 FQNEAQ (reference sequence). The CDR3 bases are TGTGCCAGCAGCTCCCGGGACAGTAAAAGCATTCAGTACTTC. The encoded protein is CASSSRDSKSIQYF.

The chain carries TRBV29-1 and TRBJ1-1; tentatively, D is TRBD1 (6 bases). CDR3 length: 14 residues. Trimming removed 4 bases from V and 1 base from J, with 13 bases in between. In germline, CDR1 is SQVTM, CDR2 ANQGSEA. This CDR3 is CSVGWVGGNTEAFF. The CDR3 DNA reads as TGCAGCGTTGGTTGGGTAGGGGGGAACACTGAAGCTTTCTTT.

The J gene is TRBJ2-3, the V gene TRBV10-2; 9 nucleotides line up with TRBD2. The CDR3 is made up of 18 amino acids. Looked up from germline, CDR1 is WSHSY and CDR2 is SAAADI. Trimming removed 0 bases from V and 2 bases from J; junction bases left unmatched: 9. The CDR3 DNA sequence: TGCGCCAGCAGTGAGTCGAAGATGGGACTAGCTGCCACAGATACGCAGTATTTT. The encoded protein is CASSESKMGLAATDTQYF.